This note documents a single T cell receptor beta chain sequence. This entry is derived from a study of T-cell memory formation after mild COVID-19. TCRdb analysed the 5' RACE reads with MiXCR anew, one entry per CDR3 protein. Of roughly 86,000 distinct CDR3 sequences in the sample, more than 13% were seen once. Germline V gene sequence: CDR1 SGHTA, CDR2 FQGNSA. V gave up 5 bases and J gave up 8 bases, with 15 bases separating them. This CDR3 has 13 residues. The receptor comes from a man younger than 35 who had mild COVID-19 (a few samples of this study predate the infection). Cell type and time point are not known. The V and J genes are TRBV7-2 and TRBJ1-2; D gene uncertain. The sequenced sample consisted of PBMCs or a T cell subset sorted from them (not recorded which). CDR3 sequence (DNA): TGTGCCAGCAGCGTCAGCCGGAGAGAGGGCTACACCTTC. This gives the protein CASSVSRREGYTF.